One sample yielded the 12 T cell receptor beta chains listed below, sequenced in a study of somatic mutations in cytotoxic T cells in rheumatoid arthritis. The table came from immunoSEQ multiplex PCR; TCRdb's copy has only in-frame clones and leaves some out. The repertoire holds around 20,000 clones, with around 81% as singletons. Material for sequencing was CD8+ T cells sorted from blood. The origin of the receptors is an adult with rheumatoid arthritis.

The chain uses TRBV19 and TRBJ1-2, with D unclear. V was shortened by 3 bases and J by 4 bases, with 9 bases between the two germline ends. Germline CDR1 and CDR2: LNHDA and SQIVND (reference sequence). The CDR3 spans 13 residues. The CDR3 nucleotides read TGTGCCAGTAGTATGATGAAAGGCTATGGCTACACCTTC. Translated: CASSMMKGYGYTF. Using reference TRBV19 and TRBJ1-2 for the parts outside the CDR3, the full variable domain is DGGITQSPKYLFRKEGQNVTLSCEQNLNHDAMYWYRQDPGQGLRLIYYSQIVNDFQKGDIAEGYSVSREKKESFPLTVTSAQKNPTAFYLCASSMMKGYGYTFGSGTRLTVV.

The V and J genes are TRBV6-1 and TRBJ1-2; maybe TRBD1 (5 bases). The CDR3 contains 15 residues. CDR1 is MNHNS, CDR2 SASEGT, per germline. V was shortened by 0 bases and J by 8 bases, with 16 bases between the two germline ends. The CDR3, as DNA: TGTGCCAGCAGTGAAGCGCCCGGGGGAGGGACCGGCTACACCTTC. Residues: CASSEAPGGGTGYTF.

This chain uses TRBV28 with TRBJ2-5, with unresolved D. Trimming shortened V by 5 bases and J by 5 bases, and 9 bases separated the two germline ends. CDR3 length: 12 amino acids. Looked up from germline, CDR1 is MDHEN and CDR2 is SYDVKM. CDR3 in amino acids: CASSLPWETQYF. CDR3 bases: TGTGCCAGCAGTCTCCCCTGGGAGACCCAGTACTTC.

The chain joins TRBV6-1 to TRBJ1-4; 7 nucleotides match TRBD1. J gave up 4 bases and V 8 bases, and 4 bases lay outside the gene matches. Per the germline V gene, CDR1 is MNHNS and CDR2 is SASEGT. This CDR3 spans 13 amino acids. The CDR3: CASSGGVNEKLFF. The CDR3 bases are TGTGCCAGCTCAGGGGGAGTTAATGAAAAACTGTTTTTT.

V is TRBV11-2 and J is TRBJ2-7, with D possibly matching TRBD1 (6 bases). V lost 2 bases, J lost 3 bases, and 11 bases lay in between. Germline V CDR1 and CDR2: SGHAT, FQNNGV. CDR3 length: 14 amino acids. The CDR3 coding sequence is TGTGCCAGCAGCTTACCGGGACACTTCTACGAGCAGTACGTC. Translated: CASSLPGHFYEQYV.

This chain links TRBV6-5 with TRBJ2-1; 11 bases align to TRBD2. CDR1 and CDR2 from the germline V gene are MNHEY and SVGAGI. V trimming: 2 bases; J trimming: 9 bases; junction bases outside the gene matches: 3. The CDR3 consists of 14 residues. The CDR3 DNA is TGTGCCAGCAGTTACGGACTAGCGGGTAGTGAGCAGTTCTTC. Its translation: CASSYGLAGSEQFF.

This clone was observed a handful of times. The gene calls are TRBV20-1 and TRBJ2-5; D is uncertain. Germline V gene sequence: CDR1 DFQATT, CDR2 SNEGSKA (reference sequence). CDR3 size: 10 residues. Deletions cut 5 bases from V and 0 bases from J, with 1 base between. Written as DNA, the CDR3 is TGCAGTGCTTACCAAGAGACCCAGTACTTC. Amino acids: CSAYQETQYF.

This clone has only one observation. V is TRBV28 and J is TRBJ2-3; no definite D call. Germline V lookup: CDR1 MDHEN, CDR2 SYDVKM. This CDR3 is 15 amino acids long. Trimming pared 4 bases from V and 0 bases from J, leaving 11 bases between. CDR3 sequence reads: CASSWGPRSTDTQYF. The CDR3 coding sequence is TGTGCCAGCAGTTGGGGTCCTAGAAGCACAGATACGCAGTATTTT.

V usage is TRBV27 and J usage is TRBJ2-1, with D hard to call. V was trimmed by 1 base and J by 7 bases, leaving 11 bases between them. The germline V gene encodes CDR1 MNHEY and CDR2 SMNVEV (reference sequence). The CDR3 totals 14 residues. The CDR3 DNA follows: TGTGCCAGCAGTTTATTGGCGAGGTGGAATGAGCAGTTCTTC. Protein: CASSLLARWNEQFF.

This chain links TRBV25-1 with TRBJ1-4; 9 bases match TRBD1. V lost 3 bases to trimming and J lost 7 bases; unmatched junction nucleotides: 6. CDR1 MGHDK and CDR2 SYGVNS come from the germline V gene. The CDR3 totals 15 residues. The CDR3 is CASSDPGQGGEKLFF. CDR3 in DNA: TGTGCCAGCAGTGACCCGGGACAGGGCGGTGAAAAACTGTTTTTT.

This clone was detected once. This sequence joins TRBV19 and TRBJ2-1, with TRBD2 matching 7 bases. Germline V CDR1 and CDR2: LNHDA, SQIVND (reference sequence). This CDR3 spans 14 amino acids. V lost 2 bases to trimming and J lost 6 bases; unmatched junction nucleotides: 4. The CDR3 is CASSISGTTNEQFF. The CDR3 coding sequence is TGTGCCAGTAGTATATCCGGGACTACCAATGAGCAGTTCTTC.

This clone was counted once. CDR3 protein: CASSLVLGLNEQFF. CDR3 in DNA: TGTGCCAGCAGCTTAGTGCTGGGGTTGAATGAGCAGTTCTTC. This rearrangement joins TRBV7-9 to TRBJ2-1; D not certain. The ends were cut back, 1 base at V and 7 bases at J, with 11 bases in the middle. Germline values: CDR1 SEHNR, CDR2 FQNEAQ (reference sequence). The CDR3 covers 14 residues.